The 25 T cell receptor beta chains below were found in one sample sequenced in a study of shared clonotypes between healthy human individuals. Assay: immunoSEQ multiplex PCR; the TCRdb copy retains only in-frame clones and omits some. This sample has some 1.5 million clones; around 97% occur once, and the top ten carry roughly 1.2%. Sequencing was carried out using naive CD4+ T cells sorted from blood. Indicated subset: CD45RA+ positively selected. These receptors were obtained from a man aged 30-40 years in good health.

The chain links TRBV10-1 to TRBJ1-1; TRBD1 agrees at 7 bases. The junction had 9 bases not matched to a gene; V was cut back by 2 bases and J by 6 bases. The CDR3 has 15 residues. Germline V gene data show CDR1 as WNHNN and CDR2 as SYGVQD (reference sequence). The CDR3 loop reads CASSELRGGFAEAFF. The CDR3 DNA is TGCGCCAGCAGTGAGCTTAGAGGGGGCTTCGCTGAAGCTTTCTTT.

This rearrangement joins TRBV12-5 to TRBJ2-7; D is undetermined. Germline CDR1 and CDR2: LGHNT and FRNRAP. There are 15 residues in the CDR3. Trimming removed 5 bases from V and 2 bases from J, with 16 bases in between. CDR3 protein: CASGPGHPGTYEQYF. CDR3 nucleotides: TGTGCTAGTGGTCCCGGCCATCCGGGCACCTACGAGCAGTACTTC.

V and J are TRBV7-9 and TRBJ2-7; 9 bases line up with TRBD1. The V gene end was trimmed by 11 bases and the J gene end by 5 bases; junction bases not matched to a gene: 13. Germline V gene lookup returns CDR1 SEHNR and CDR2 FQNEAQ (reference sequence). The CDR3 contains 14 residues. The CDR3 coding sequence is TGTGCCGGAGGGCCCGGGACAGGGTCCCACGAGCAGTACTTC. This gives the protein CAGGPGTGSHEQYF.

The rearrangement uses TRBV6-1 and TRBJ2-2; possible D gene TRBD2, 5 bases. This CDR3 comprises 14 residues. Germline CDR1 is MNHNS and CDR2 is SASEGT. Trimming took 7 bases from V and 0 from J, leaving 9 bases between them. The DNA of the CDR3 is TGTGCCAGCACTACCGGGACGAACACCGGGGAGCTGTTTTTT. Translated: CASTTGTNTGELFF.

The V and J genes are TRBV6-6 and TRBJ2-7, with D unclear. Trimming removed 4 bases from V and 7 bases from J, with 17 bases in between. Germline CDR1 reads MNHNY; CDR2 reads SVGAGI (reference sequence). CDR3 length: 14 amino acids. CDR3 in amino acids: CASSSHVPQGEQYF. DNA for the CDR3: TGTGCCAGCAGTTCCCACGTCCCTCAAGGTGAGCAGTACTTC.

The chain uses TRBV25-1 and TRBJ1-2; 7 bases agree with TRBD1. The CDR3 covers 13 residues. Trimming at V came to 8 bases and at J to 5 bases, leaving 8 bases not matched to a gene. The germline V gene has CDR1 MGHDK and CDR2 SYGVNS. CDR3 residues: CASGLTGRYGYTF. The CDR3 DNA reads TGTGCCAGCGGGCTGACAGGGCGATATGGCTACACCTTC.

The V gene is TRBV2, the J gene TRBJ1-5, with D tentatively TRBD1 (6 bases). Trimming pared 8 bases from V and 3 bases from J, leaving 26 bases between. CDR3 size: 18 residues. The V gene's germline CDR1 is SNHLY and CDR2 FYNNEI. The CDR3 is CASSYPQGTPRDNQPQHF. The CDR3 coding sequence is TGTGCCAGCTCATACCCACAGGGCACTCCGAGGGACAATCAGCCCCAGCATTTT.

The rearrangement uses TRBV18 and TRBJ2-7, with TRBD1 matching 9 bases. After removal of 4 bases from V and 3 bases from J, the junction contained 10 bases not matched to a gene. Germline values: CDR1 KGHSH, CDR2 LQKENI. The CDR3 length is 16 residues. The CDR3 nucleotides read TGTGCCAGCTCACGGATACAGGGGGCCTTGGGCTACGAGCAGTACTTC. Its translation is CASSRIQGALGYEQYF.

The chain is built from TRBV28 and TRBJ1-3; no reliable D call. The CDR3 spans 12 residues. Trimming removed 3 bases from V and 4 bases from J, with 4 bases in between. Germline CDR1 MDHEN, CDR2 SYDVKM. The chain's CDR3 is CASSFWGNTIYF. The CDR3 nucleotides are TGTGCCAGCAGTTTCTGGGGAAACACCATATATTTT. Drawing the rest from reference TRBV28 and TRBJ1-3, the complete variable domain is DVKVTQSSRYLVKRTGEKVFLECVQDMDHENMFWYRQDPGLGLRLIYFSYDVKMKEKGDIPEGYSVSREKKERFSLILESASTNQTSMYLCASSFWGNTIYFGEGSWLTVV.

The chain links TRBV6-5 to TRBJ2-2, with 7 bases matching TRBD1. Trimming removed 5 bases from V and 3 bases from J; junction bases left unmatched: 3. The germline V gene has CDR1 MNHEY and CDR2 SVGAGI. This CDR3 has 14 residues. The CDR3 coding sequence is TGTGCCAGCAGTCTGGACAGGTACACCGGGGAGCTGTTTTTT. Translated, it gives CASSLDRYTGELFF.

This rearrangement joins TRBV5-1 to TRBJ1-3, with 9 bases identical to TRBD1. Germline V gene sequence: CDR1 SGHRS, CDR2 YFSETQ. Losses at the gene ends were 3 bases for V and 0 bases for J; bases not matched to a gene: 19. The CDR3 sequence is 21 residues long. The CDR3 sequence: CASSSRTSTDRGVHSGNTIYF. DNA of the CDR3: TGCGCCAGCAGCTCCCGAACCTCGACAGACAGGGGGGTCCACTCTGGAAACACCATATATTTT.

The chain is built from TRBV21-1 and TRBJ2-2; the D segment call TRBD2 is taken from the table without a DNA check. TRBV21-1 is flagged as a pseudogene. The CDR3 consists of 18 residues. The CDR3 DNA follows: TGTGCCAGCAGCAAAGAATTTGGGCGGGAGGTAGTAGACGGGGAGCTGTTTTTT. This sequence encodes CASSKEFGREVVDGELFF.

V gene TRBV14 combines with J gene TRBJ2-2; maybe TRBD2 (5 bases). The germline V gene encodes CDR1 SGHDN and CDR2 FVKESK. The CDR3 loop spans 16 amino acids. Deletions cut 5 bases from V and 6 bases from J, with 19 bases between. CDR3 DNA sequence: TGTGCCAGCAGCAAGACCGGGAATCCTGGGGCCGGGGAGCTGTTTTTT. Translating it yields CASSKTGNPGAGELFF.

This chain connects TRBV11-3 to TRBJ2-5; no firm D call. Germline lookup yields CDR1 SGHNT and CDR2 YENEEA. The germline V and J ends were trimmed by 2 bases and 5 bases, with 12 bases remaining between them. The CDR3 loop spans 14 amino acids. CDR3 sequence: CASSLSAGIETQYF. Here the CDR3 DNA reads TGTGCCAGCAGCTTATCGGCAGGCATCGAGACCCAGTACTTC.

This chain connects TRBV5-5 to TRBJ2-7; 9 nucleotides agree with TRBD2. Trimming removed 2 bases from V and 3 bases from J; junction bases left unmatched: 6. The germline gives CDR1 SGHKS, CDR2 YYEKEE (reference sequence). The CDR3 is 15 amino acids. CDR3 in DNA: TGTGCCAGCAGCTTAGGGCTAGCGGGGAACTACGAGCAGTACTTC. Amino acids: CASSLGLAGNYEQYF.

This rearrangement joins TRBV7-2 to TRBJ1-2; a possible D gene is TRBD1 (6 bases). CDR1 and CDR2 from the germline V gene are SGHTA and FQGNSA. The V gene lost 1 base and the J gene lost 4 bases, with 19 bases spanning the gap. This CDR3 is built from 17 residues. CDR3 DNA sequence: TGTGCCAGCAGCTTAGTAGGCGGGCAGGGGCCCGTCTATGGCTACACCTTC. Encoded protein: CASSLVGGQGPVYGYTF.

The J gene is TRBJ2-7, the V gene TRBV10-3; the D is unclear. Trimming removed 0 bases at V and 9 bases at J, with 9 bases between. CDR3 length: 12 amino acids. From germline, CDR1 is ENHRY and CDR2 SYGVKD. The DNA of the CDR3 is TGTGCCATCAGTGAGTCACCTCTGGGGCAGTACTTC. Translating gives CAISESPLGQYF.

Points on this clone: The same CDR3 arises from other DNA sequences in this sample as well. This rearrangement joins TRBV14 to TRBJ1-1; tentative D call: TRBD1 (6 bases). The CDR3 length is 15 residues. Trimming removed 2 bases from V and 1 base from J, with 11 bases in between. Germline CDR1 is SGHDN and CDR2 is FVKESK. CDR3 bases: TGTGCCAGCAGCCAAAGAACAGGGCGGAACACTGAAGCTTTCTTT. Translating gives CASSQRTGRNTEAFF. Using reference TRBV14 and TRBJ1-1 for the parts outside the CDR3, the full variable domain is EAGVTQFPSHSVIEKGQTVTLRCDPISGHDNLYWYRRVMGKEIKFLLHFVKESKQDESGMPNNRFLAERTGGTYSTLKVQPAELEDSGVYFCASSQRTGRNTEAFFGQGTRLTVV.

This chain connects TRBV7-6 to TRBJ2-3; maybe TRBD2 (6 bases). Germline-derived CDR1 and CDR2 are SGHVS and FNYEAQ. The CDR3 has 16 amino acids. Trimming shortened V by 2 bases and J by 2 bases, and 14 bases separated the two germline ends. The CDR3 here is CASSLLLAEVTDTQYF. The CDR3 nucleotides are TGTGCCAGCAGCTTATTACTAGCAGAAGTCACAGATACGCAGTATTTT.

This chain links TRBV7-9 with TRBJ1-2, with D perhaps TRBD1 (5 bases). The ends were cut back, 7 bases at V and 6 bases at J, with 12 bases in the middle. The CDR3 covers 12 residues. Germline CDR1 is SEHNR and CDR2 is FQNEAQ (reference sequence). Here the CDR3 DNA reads TGTGCCAGCAATGACAGAGGCGATGGCTACACCTTC. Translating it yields CASNDRGDGYTF.

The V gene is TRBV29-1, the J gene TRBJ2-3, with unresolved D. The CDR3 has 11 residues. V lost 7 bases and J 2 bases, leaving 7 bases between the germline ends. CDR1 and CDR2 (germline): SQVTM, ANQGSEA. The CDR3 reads CSARNTDTQYF. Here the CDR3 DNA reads TGCAGCGCCAGGAACACAGATACGCAGTATTTT.

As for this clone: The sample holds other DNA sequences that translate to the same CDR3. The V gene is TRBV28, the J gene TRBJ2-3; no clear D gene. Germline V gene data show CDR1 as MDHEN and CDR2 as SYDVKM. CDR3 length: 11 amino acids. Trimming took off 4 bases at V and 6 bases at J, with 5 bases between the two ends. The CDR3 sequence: CASSSRDTQYF. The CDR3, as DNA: TGTGCCAGCAGTTCCAGGGATACGCAGTATTTT.

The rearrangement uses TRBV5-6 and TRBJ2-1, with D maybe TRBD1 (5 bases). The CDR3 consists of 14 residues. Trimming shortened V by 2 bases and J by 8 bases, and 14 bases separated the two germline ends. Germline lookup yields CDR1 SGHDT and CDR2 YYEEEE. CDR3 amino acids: CASSFMRPTDEQFF. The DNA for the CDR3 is TGTGCCAGCAGCTTTATGCGTCCGACAGATGAGCAGTTCTTC.

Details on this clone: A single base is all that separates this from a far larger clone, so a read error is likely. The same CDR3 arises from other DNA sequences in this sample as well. The CDR3 spells CASSLVSYEQYF. CDR3 in DNA: TGTGCCAGCAGTCTCGTCTCCTACGAGCAGTACTTC. The genes are TRBV6-1 and TRBJ2-7; D ambiguous. The CDR3 runs to 12 residues. Trimming took off 5 bases at V and 0 bases at J, with 5 bases between the two ends. Looked up from germline, CDR1 is MNHNS and CDR2 is SASEGT.

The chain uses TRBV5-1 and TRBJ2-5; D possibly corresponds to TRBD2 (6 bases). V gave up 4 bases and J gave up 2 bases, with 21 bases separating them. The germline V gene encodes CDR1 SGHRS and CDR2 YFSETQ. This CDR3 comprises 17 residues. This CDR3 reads CASSPTAGRPVQETQYF. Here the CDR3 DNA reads TGCGCCAGCAGCCCGACGGCGGGGCGACCCGTACAAGAGACCCAGTACTTC. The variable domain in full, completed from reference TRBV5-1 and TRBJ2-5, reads KAGVTQTPRYLIKTRGQQVTLSCSPISGHRSVSWYQQTPGQGLQFLFEYFSETQRNKGNFPGRFSGRQFSNSRSEMNVSTLELGDSALYLCASSPTAGRPVQETQYFGPGTRLLVL.